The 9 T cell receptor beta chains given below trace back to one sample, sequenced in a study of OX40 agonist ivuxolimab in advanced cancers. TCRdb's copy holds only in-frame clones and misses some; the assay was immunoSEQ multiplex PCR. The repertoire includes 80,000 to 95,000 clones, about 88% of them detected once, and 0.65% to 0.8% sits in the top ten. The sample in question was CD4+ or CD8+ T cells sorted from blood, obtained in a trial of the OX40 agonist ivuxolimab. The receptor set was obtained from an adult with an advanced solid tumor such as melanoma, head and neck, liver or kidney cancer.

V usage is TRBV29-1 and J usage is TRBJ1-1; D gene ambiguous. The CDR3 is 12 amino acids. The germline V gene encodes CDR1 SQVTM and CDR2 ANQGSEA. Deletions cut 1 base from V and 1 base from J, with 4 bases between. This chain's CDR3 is CSVEGRNTEAFF. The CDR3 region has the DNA TGCAGCGTTGAAGGCAGGAACACTGAAGCTTTCTTT.

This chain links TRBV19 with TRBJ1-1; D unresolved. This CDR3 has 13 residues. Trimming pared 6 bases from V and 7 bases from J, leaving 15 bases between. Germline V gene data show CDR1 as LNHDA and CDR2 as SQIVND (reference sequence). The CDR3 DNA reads TGTGCCAGTAGCGCTCCCCATGGGGATGAAGCTTTCTTT. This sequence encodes CASSAPHGDEAFF.

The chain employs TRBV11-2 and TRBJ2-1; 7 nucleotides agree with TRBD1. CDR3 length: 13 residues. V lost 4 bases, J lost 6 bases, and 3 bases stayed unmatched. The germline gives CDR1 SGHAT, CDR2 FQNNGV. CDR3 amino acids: CASSSTGANEQFF. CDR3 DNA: TGTGCCAGCAGCTCCACAGGGGCCAATGAGCAGTTCTTC.

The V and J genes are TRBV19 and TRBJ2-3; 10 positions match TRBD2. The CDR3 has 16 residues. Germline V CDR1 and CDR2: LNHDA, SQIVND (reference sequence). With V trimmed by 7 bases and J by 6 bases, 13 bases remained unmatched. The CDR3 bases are TGTGCCAGTACCCCCCCGGGTCTTAGCGGGGGGGATACGCAGTATTTT. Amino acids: CASTPPGLSGGDTQYF.

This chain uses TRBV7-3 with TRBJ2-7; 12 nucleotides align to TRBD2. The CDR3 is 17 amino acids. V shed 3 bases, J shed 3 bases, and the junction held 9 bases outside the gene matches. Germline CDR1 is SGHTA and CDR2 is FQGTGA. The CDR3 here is CASSFGPLAGGNYEQYF. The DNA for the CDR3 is TGTGCCAGCAGCTTCGGTCCACTAGCGGGAGGCAACTACGAGCAGTACTTC.

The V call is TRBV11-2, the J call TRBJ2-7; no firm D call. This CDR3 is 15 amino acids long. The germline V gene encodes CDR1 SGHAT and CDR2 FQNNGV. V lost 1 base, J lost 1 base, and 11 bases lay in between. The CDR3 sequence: CASSLVQYTSYEQYF. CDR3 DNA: TGTGCCAGCAGCTTAGTTCAGTACACATCCTACGAGCAGTACTTC. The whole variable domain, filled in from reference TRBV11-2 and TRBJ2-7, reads EAGVAQSPRYKIIEKRQSVAFWCNPISGHATLYWYQQILGQGPKLLIQFQNNGVVDDSQLPKDRFSAERLKGVDSTLKIQPAKLEDSAVYLCASSLVQYTSYEQYFGPGTRLTVT.

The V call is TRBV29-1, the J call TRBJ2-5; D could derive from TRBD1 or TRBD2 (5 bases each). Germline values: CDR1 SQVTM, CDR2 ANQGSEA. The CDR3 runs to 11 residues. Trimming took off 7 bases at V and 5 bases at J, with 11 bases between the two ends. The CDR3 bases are TGCAGCGGAGGGGAAGAGGAGACCCAGTACTTC. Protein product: CSGGEEETQYF.

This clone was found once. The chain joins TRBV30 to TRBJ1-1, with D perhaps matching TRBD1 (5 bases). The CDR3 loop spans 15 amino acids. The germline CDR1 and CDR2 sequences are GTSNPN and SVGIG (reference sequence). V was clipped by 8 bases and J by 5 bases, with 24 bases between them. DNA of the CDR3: TGTGCCGGGGCGGGAGACAGCCAGTCGGCGACTGAAGCTTTCTTT. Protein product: CAGAGDSQSATEAFF.

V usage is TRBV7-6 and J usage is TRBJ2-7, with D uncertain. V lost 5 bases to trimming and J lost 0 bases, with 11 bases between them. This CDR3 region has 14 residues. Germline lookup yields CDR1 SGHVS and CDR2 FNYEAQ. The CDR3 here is CASSPDPGSYEQYF. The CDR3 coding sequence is TGTGCCAGCAGCCCTGACCCGGGCTCCTACGAGCAGTACTTC.